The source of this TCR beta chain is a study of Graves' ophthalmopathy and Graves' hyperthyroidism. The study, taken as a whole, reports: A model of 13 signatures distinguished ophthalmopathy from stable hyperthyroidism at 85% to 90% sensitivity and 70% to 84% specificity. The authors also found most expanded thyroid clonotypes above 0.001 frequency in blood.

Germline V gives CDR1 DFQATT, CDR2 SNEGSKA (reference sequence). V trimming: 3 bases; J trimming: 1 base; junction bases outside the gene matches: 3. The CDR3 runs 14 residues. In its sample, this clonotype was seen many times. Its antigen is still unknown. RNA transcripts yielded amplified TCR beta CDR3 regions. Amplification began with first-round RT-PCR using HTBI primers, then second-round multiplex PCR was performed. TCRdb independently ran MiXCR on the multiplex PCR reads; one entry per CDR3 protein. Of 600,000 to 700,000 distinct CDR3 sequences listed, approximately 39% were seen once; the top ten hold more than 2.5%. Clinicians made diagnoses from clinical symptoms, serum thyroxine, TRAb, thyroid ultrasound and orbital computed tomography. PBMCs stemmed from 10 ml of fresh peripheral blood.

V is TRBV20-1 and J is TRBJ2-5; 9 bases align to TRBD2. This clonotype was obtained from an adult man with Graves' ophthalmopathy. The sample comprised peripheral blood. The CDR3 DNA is TGCAGTGCTAGGCTAGCGGGGAGCCAAGAGACCCAGTACTTC. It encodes CSARLAGSQETQYF.